This TCR beta chain was found in a study of Ad26.COV2.S vaccination and SARS-CoV-2 variants. Study-level information: The donor belonged to the COV1001 Ad26.COV2.S trial arm. Recipients of Ad26.COV2.S got it intramuscularly, once or twice 56 days apart.

TCRdb keeps only in-frame clones here, not all; method: immunoSEQ multiplex PCR. In the table there are a few hundred thousand clones, around 86% of which are singletons. The CDR3 is 14 residues long. Germline loops: CDR1 SGHTA, CDR2 FQGNSA. The V gene end was trimmed by 5 bases and the J gene end by 12 bases; junction bases not matched to a gene: 12. Stated treatment: 19 received Ad26.COV2.S at low or high dose, single or two shots; 5 received placebo; per-sample allocation not given. Repertoires come from day 63 after the first vaccine or placebo injection. V gene TRBV7-2 combines with J gene TRBJ1-4, with 7 bases fitting TRBD1. The clonotype was recovered from a person between 18 and 59 years old who received the Ad26.COV2.S COVID-19 vaccine or a placebo. The specimen comprised peripheral blood, sampled in a trial of Ad26.COV2.S vaccine versus placebo. CDR3 amino acids: CASSRDRPPQELFF. The CDR3 DNA sequence: TGTGCCAGCAGCCGGGACAGACCCCCTCAGGAACTGTTTTTT. The whole variable domain, filled in from reference TRBV7-2 and TRBJ1-4, reads GAGVSQSPSNKVTEKGKDVELRCDPISGHTALYWYRQSLGQGLEFLIYFQGNSAPDKSGLPSDRFSAERTGGSVSTLTIQRTQQEDSAVYLCASSRDRPPQELFFGSGTQLSVL.